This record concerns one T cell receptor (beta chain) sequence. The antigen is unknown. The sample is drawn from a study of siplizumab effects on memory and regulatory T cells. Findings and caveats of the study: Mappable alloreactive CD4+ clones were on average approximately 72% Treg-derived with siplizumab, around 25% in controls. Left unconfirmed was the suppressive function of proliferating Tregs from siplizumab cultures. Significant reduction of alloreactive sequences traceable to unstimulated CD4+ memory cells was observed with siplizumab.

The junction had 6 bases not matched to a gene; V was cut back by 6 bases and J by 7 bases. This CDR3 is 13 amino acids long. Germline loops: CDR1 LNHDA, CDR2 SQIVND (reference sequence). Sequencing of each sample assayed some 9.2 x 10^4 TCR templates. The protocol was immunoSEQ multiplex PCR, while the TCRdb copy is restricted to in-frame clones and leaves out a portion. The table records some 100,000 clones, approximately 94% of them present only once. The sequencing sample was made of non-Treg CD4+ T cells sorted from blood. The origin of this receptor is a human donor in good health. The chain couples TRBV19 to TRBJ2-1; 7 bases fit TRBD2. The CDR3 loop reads CASRMGGGNEQFF. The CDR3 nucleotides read TGTGCCAGTAGGATGGGCGGGGGAAATGAGCAGTTCTTC. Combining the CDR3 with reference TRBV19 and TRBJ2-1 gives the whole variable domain DGGITQSPKYLFRKEGQNVTLSCEQNLNHDAMYWYRQDPGQGLRLIYYSQIVNDFQKGDIAEGYSVSREKKESFPLTVTSAQKNPTAFYLCASRMGGGNEQFFGPGTRLTVL.